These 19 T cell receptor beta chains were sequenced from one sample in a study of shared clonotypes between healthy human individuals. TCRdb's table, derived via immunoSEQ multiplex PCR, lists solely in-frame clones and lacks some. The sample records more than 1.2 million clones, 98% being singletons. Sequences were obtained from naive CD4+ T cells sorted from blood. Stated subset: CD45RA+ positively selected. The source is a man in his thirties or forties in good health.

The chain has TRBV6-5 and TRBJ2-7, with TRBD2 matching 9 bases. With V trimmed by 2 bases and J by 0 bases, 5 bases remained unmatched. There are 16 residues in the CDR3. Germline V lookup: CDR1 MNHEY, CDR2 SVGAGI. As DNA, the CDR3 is TGTGCCAGCAGTTACCTAGCGGGGAGTCGCTCCTACGAGCAGTACTTC. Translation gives CASSYLAGSRSYEQYF.

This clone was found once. The CDR3 nucleotides read TGTGCCAGCAGTGGCCAACAGCGGGACTACGAGCAGTACTTC. Its translation: CASSGQQRDYEQYF. The chain carries TRBV2 and TRBJ2-7, with 7 bases that match TRBD2. Looked up from germline, CDR1 is SNHLY and CDR2 is FYNNEI. CDR3 size: 14 residues. The V gene end was trimmed by 4 bases and the J gene end by 3 bases; junction bases not matched to a gene: 6.

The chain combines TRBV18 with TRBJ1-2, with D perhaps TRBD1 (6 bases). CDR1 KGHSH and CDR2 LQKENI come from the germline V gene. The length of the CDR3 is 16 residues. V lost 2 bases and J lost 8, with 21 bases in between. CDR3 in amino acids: CASSPGMGWTDRGYTF. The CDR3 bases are TGTGCCAGCTCACCAGGAATGGGTTGGACAGACCGGGGCTACACCTTC. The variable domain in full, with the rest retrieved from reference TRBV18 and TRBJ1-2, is NAGVMQNPRHLVRRRGQEARLRCSPMKGHSHVYWYRQLPEEGLKFMVYLQKENIIDESGMPKERFSAEFPKEGPSILRIQQVVRGDSAAYFCASSPGMGWTDRGYTFGSGTRLTVV.

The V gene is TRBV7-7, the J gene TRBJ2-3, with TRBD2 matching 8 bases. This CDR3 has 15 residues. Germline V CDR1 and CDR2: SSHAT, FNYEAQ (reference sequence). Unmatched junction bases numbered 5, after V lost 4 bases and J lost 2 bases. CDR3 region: CASSSGLGSTDTQYF. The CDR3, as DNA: TGTGCCAGCAGCTCGGGACTAGGCTCCACAGATACGCAGTATTTT.

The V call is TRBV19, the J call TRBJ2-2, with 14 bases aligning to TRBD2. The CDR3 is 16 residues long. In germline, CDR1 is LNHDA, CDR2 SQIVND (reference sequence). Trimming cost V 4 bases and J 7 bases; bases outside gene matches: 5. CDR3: CASSRGLAGAHGELFF. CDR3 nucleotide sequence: TGTGCCAGTAGTAGGGGACTAGCGGGGGCGCACGGGGAGCTGTTTTTT.

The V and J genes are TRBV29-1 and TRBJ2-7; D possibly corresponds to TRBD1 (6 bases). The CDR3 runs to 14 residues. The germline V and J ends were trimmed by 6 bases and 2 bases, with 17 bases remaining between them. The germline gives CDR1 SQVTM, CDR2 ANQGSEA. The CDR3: CSVSQGYGPYEQYF. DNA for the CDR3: TGCAGCGTCTCACAGGGCTATGGCCCCTACGAGCAGTACTTC.

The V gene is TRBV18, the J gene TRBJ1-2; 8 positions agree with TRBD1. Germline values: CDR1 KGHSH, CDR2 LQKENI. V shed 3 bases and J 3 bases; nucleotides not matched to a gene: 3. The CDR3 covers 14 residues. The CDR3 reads CASSPKDRDYGYTF. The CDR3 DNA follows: TGTGCCAGCTCACCTAAGGACAGGGACTATGGCTACACCTTC.

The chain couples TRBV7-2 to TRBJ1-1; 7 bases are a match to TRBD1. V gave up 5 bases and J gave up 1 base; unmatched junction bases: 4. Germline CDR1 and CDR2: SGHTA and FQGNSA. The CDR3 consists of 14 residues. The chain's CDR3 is CASSTRQGNTEAFF. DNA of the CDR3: TGTGCCAGCAGCACGCGACAGGGGAACACTGAAGCTTTCTTT.

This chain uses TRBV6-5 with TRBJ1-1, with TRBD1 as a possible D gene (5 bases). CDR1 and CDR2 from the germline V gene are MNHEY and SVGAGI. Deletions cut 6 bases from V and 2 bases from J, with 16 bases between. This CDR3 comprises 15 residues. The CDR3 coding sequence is TGTGCCAGCAGAGTTAATGGGGGGGGTAACACTGAAGCTTTCTTT. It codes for CASRVNGGGNTEAFF.

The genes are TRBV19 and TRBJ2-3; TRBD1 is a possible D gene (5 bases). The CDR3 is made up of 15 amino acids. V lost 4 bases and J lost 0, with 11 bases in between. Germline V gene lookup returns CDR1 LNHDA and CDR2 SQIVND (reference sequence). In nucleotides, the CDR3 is TGTGCCAGTAGTAGGTCACAGGACAGCACAGATACGCAGTATTTT. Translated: CASSRSQDSTDTQYF.

The CDR3 DNA sequence: TGCGCCAGCAGTGCTGCGGGAGTCAATGAGCAGTTCTTC. Translated, it gives CASSAAGVNEQFF. The chain recombines TRBV10-1 with TRBJ2-1; 7 bases line up with TRBD2. This CDR3 has 13 residues. Germline V gene sequence: CDR1 WNHNN, CDR2 SYGVQD (reference sequence). With V trimmed by 4 bases and J by 6 bases, 3 bases remained unmatched.

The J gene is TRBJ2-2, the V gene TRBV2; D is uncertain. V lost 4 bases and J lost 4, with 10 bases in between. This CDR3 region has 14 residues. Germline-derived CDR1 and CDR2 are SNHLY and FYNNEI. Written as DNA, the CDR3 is TGTGCCAGCAGTGTTGGCGGACGCACCGGGGAGCTGTTTTTT. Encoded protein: CASSVGGRTGELFF.

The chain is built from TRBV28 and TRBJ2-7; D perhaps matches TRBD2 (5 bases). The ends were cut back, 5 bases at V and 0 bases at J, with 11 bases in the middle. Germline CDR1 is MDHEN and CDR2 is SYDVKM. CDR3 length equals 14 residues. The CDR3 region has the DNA TGTGCCAGCAGTCGACTGGGAGCCTCCTACGAGCAGTACTTC. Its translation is CASSRLGASYEQYF.

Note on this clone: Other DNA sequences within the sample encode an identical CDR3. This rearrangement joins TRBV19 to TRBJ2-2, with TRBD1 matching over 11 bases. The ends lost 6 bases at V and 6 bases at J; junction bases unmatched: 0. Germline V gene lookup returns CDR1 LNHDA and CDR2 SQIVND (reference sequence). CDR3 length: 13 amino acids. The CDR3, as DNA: TGTGCCAGTAGGGGACAGGGGGCCGGGGAGCTGTTTTTT. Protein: CASRGQGAGELFF. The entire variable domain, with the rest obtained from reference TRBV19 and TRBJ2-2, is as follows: DGGITQSPKYLFRKEGQNVTLSCEQNLNHDAMYWYRQDPGQGLRLIYYSQIVNDFQKGDIAEGYSVSREKKESFPLTVTSAQKNPTAFYLCASRGQGAGELFFGEGSRLTVL.

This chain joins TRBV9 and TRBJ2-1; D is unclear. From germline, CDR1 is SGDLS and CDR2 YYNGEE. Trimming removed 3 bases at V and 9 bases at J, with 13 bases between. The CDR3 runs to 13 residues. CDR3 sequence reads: CASSAPEKREQFF. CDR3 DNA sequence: TGTGCCAGCAGCGCCCCTGAGAAACGTGAGCAGTTCTTC.

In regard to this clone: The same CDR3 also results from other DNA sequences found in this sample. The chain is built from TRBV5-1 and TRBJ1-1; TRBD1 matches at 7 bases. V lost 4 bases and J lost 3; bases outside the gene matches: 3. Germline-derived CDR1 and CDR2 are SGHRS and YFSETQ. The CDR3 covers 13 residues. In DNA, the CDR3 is TGCGCCAGCAGCGCCAGGGGGGACACTGAAGCTTTCTTT. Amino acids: CASSARGDTEAFF.

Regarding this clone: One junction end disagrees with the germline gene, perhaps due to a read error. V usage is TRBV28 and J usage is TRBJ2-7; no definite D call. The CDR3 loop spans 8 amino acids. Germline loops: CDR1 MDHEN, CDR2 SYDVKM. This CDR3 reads CASSRCLF. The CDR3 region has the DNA TGTGCCAGCAGTCGTTGCCTCTTC.

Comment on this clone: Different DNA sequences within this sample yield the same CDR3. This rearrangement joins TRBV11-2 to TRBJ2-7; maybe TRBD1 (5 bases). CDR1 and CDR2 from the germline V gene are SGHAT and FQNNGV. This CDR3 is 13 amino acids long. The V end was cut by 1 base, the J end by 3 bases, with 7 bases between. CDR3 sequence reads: CASSLGGGYEQYF. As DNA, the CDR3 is TGTGCCAGCAGCTTAGGGGGCGGCTACGAGCAGTACTTC. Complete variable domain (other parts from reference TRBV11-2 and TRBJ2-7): EAGVAQSPRYKIIEKRQSVAFWCNPISGHATLYWYQQILGQGPKLLIQFQNNGVVDDSQLPKDRFSAERLKGVDSTLKIQPAKLEDSAVYLCASSLGGGYEQYFGPGTRLTVT.

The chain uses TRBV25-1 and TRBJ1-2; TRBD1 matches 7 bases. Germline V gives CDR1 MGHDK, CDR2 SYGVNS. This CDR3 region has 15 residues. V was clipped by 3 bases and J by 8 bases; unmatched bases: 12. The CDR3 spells CASSERTTGWLGYTF. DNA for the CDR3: TGTGCCAGCAGTGAGAGGACGACAGGGTGGCTGGGCTACACCTTC.